This is a list of T cell receptor beta chains from one sample in a study of beta chain features in type 1 diabetes. Generated by immunoSEQ multiplex PCR, the TCRdb table keeps only in-frame clones and is missing some. The sample records almost 350,000 clones, approximately 9.7% being singletons. Sequenced input: central memory CD4+ T cells from blood. The receptors here all came from a young man with type 1 diabetes. The CDR3 runs from the conserved cysteine through the conserved F or W. The D gene is left open where the match is weak. Where a row states a size, it is once, few, many or the class of an expanded clone; other rows omit it.

clone_size j_call d_call v_call cdr3_aa cdr3_nt
NA TRBJ2-1 TRBD1 TRBV11-2 CASSFGTGGEQFF TGTGCCAGCAGCTTTGGGACAGGGGGCGAGCAGTTCTTC
NA TRBJ1-2 NA TRBV7-9 CASSDGNVGKSYGYTF TGTGCCAGCAGCGACGGTAATGTGGGGAAGAGCTATGGCTACACCTTC
NA TRBJ2-5 TRBD1 TRBV5-8 CASSSSGTAQETQYF TGTGCCAGCAGCTCGTCCGGGACAGCCCAAGAGACCCAGTACTTC
NA TRBJ1-6 NA TRBV12-1 CASSLEGQPHSPLHF TGTGCCAGCAGCTTGGAGGGACAGCCTCATTCACCCCTCCACTTT
NA TRBJ1-2 NA TRBV7-2 CASSWPGTRGYTF TGTGCCAGCAGCTGGCCGGGGACGAGGGGCTACACCTTC
many TRBJ2-3 TRBD2 TRBV10-3 CAATGGAFADTQYF TGTGCCGCCACCGGGGGGGCCTTCGCAGATACGCAGTATTTT
many TRBJ2-5 NA TRBV4-3 CASSVRTAETQYF TGCGCCAGCAGCGTACGGACAGCCGAGACCCAGTACTTC
few TRBJ2-6 NA TRBV28 CASLVRGSGANVLTF TGTGCCAGCCTAGTTAGGGGGTCTGGGGCCAACGTCCTGACTTTC
NA TRBJ2-6 NA TRBV2 CASSAESSGANVLTF TGTGCCAGCAGTGCGGAGAGCTCTGGGGCCAACGTCCTGACTTTC
once TRBJ2-5 NA TRBV7-6 CASRQAGGETQYF TGTGCCAGCAGGCAGGCAGGGGGGGAGACCCAGTACTTC
NA TRBJ1-5 TRBD1 TRBV11-2 CASSPNAGTGNQPQHF TGTGCCAGCAGCCCGAATGCCGGGACAGGCAATCAGCCCCAGCATTTT
NA TRBJ1-1 TRBD1 TRBV7-2 CASSYDRVAFF TGTGCCAGCAGCTACGACAGGGTTGCTTTCTTT
NA TRBJ1-6 NA TRBV6-5 CASSYSINSPLHF TGTGCCAGCAGTTACTCGATTAATTCACCCCTCCACTTT
NA TRBJ2-5 NA TRBV9 CASSVSRGRETQYF TGTGCCAGCAGCGTCTCGCGGGGACGGGAGACCCAGTACTTC
few TRBJ1-1 TRBD1 TRBV30 CAWSQGVGTEAFF TGTGCCTGGAGTCAGGGGGTTGGCACTGAAGCTTTCTTT
NA TRBJ1-2 NA TRBV27 CASSLIPGDGYTF TGTGCCAGCAGCCTTATACCAGGGGATGGCTACACCTTC
few TRBJ1-1 NA TRBV18 CASSPSRVNRFEAFF TGTGCCAGCTCACCAAGCAGGGTCAACCGCTTTGAAGCTTTCTTT
few TRBJ2-1 NA TRBV5-4 CASSLVDRDNEQFF TGTGCCAGCAGCTTGGTTGACCGTGACAATGAGCAGTTCTTC
many TRBJ1-1 NA TRBV27 CASSSHRDGPSEAFF TGTGCCAGCAGTTCCCACCGGGACGGCCCGTCTGAAGCTTTCTTT
few TRBJ1-1 TRBD1 TRBV19 CASSRQGVEAFF TGTGCCAGTAGCCGACAGGGAGTTGAAGCTTTCTTT
many TRBJ2-7 TRBD1 TRBV5-4 CASSLGGQGDDEQYF TGTGCCAGCAGCTTGGGCGGACAGGGGGACGACGAGCAGTACTTC
few TRBJ2-2 NA TRBV11-2 CASSLAASGRTGELFF TGTGCCAGCAGCTTAGCCGCGAGCGGCCGGACCGGGGAGCTGTTTTTT
few TRBJ2-3 TRBD2 TRBV30 CAWSVGTSGGPRRASTQYF TGTGCCTGGAGTGTCGGGACTAGCGGGGGTCCCCGCCGAGCGAGTACGCAGTATTTT
NA TRBJ1-1 NA TRBV7-6 CASSLGQNTEAFF TGTGCCAGCAGCTTAGGACAGAACACTGAAGCTTTCTTT
few TRBJ2-5 TRBD2 TRBV11-2 CASSLSTGVAGETQYF TGTGCCAGCAGCTTATCAACCGGAGTAGCGGGGGAGACCCAGTACTTC
few TRBJ2-5 NA TRBV28 CASSSGGQETQYF TGTGCCAGCAGTTCCGGGGGGCAGGAGACCCAGTACTTC
few TRBJ1-1 NA TRBV11-2 CASSLGPRGGRNTEAFF TGTGCCAGCAGCTTAGGGCCCCGCGGGGGGCGAAACACTGAAGCTTTCTTT
NA TRBJ1-2 TRBD1 TRBV4-3 CASSQARDRDLYGYTF TGCGCCAGCAGCCAAGCTCGAGACAGGGATCTCTATGGCTACACCTTC
few TRBJ1-1 NA TRBV28 CALVGHMNTEAFF TGTGCCTTGGTGGGGCATATGAACACTGAAGCTTTCTTT
few TRBJ1-5 TRBD1 TRBV10-3 CAISTGTGTVGGNQPQHF TGTGCCATCAGCACCGGGACAGGGACAGTCGGGGGCAATCAGCCCCAGCATTTT
NA TRBJ1-5 TRBD1 TRBV2 CASSGDSRGNQPQHF TGTGCCAGCAGCGGGGACAGCCGGGGGAATCAGCCCCAGCATTTT
NA TRBJ2-7 TRBD1 TRBV28 CASSLSGTGDEQYF TGTGCCAGCAGTTTATCAGGGACAGGGGACGAGCAGTACTTC
NA TRBJ2-3 NA TRBV9 CASSVGPDPRADTQYF TGTGCCAGCAGCGTAGGGCCGGACCCACGTGCGGATACGCAGTATTTT
NA TRBJ2-7 NA TRBV7-2 CASSVHRGGDEQYF TGTGCCAGCAGCGTACACAGGGGAGGCGACGAGCAGTACTTC
few TRBJ1-2 NA TRBV7-2 CASSLSGNGYTF TGTGCCAGCAGCTTATCCGGGAATGGCTACACCTTC
few TRBJ2-2 NA TRBV2 CASALTTGTGELFF TGTGCCAGCGCCCTAACTACGGGCACCGGGGAGCTGTTTTTT
NA TRBJ1-5 NA TRBV27 CASRQGKGPNQPQHF TGTGCCAGCAGGCAAGGGAAGGGCCCCAATCAGCCCCAGCATTTT
NA TRBJ1-1 TRBD1 TRBV5-6 CASSLWDRETEAFF TGTGCCAGCAGCTTGTGGGACAGGGAGACTGAAGCTTTCTTT
few TRBJ2-1 NA TRBV15 CATSRGRNTRNEQFF TGTGCCACCAGCAGAGGACGGAATACTCGCAATGAGCAGTTCTTC
NA TRBJ2-1 NA TRBV1 CTSSQDEGVPYNEQFF TGCACCAGCAGCCAAGATGAGGGGGTTCCCTACAATGAGCAGTTCTTC
many TRBJ2-5 NA TRBV13 CASSTIQETQYF TGTGCCAGCAGCACCATCCAAGAGACCCAGTACTTC